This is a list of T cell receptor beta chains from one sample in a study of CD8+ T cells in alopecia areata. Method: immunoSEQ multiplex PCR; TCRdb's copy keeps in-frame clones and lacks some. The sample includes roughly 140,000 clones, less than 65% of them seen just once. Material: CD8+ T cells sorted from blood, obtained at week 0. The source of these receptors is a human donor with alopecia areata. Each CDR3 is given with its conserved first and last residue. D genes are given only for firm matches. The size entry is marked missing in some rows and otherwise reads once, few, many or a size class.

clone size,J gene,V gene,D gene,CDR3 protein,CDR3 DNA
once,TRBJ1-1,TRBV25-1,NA,CASSYSANTEAFF,TGTGCCAGCAGCTACAGTGCGAACACTGAAGCTTTCTTT
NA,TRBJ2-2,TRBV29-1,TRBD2,CSVDDGGSGELFF,TGCAGCGTTGATGACGGGGGGTCCGGGGAGCTGTTTTTT
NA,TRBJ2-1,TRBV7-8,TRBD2,CASSYLAGGDNEQFF,TGTGCCAGCAGCTACCTAGCGGGGGGAGACAATGAGCAGTTCTTC
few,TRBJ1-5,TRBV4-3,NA,CASSQDSAGNQPQHF,TGCGCCAGCAGCCAAGACAGCGCCGGCAATCAGCCCCAGCATTTT
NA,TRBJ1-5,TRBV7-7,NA,CASSLSLLSPQHF,TGTGCCAGCAGCTTAAGTCTCTTGTCGCCACAGCATTTT
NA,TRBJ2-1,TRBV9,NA,CASSDQIKSRDEQFF,TGTGCCAGCAGCGACCAGATTAAGTCCAGGGATGAGCAGTTCTTC
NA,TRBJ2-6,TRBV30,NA,CAWSVLGPSSGANVLTF,TGTGCCTGGAGTGTACTGGGACCGAGCTCTGGGGCCAACGTCCTGACTTTC
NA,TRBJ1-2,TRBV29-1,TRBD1,CSAVLPGQGAFDYGYTF,TGCAGCGCTGTTCTCCCGGGACAGGGAGCCTTTGACTATGGCTACACCTTC
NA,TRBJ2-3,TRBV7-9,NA,CASSPVGISTDTQYF,TGTGCCAGCAGCCCTGTTGGAATTAGCACAGATACGCAGTATTTT
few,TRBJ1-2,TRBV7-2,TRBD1,CASTVDWTGTINYGYTF,TGTGCCAGCACCGTCGATTGGACAGGGACAATTAACTATGGCTACACCTTC
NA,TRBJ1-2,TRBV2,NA,CASSSGIFYGYTF,TGTGCCAGCAGTTCCGGGATATTTTATGGCTACACCTTC
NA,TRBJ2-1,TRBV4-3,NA,CASSQGTWDEQFF,TGCGCCAGCAGCCAAGGGACATGGGATGAGCAGTTCTTC
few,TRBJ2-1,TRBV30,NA,CAWSVGDEQFF,TGTGCCTGGAGTGTGGGGGATGAGCAGTTCTTC
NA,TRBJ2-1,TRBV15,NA,CATSREAGYNEQFF,TGTGCCACCAGCAGAGAGGCGGGATACAATGAGCAGTTCTTC
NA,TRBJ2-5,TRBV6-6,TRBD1,CASMLGIDRVQETQYF,TGTGCCAGCATGTTGGGGATCGACAGGGTCCAAGAGACCCAGTACTTC
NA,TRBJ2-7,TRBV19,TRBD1,CASSTGQGPYEQYF,TGTGCCAGTAGTACCGGACAGGGACCCTACGAGCAGTACTTC
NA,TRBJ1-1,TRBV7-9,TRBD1,CASSATGGTEAFF,TGTGCCAGCAGCGCCACAGGGGGCACTGAAGCTTTCTTT
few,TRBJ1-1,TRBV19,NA,CASSPGNTEAFF,TGTGCCAGTAGTCCAGGGAACACTGAAGCTTTCTTT
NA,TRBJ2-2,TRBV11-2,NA,CASSLDLTGELFF,TGTGCCAGCAGCTTAGACCTAACCGGGGAGCTGTTTTTT
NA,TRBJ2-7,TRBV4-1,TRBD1,CASSQAKDRVYEQYF,TGCGCCAGCAGCCAAGCCAAGGACAGGGTCTACGAGCAGTACTTC
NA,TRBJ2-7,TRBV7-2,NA,CASSLLRDGEQYF,TGTGCCAGCAGCTTGCTCCGAGACGGTGAGCAGTACTTC
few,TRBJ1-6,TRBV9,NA,CASSGSGSWNSPLHF,TGTGCCAGCAGCGGCTCCGGGTCTTGGAATTCACCCCTCCACTTT
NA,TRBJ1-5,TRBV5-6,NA,CASSAGVSQPQHF,TGTGCCAGCAGCGCAGGGGTGAGTCAGCCCCAGCATTTT
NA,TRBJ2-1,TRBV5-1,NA,CASSLGTFNEQFF,TGCGCCAGCAGCTTGGGGACTTTCAATGAGCAGTTCTTC
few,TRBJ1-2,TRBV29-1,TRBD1,CSVGSGGSGSYTF,TGCAGCGTTGGGTCAGGGGGCTCTGGTAGCTACACCTTC
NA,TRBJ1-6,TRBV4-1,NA,CASSPGTAIPPLHF,TGCGCCAGCAGCCCCGGGACCGCGATTCCACCCCTCCACTTT
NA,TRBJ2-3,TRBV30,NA,CAWTVGGGTDTQYF,TGTGCCTGGACCGTAGGCGGAGGCACAGATACGCAGTATTTT
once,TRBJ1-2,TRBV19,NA,CASSSRAGYTF,TGTGCCAGTAGTAGCAGGGCTGGCTACACCTTC
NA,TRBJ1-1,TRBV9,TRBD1,CASSVGQGHTEAFF,TGTGCCAGCAGCGTGGGACAGGGACACACTGAAGCTTTCTTT
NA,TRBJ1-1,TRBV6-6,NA,CASSVIPNTEAFF,TGTGCCAGCAGCGTAATTCCGAACACTGAAGCTTTCTTT
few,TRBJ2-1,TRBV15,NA,CATSGGHNEQFF,TGTGCCACCAGCGGGGGGCACAATGAGCAGTTCTTC
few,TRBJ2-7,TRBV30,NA,CAWSPTGNEQYF,TGTGCCTGGAGCCCAACGGGGAACGAGCAGTACTTC
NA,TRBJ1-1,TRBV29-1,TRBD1,CSVEGGQGAFF,TGCAGCGTTGAAGGGGGACAGGGGGCTTTCTTT
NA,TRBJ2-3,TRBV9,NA,CASSEEGADTQYF,TGTGCCAGCAGCGAAGAGGGGGCAGATACGCAGTATTTT
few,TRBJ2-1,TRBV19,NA,CASSPRGMRAFF,TGTGCCAGTAGTCCCCGGGGGATGCGGGCGTTCTTC
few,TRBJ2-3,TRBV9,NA,CASSVGADTQYF,TGTGCCAGCAGCGTAGGCGCAGATACGCAGTATTTT
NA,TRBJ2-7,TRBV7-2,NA,CASSEGRGYEQYF,TGTGCCAGCAGCGAGGGACGCGGATACGAGCAGTACTTC
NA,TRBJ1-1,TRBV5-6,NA,CASSSIKNTEAFF,TGTGCCAGCAGCTCAATCAAGAACACTGAAGCTTTCTTT
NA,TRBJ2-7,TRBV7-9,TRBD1,CASSLAGTGESEQYF,TGTGCCAGCAGCTTAGCCGGGACAGGGGAATCCGAGCAGTACTTC
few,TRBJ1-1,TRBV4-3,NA,CASSQDNGVVNTEAFF,TGCGCCAGCAGCCAAGATAATGGAGTGGTGAACACTGAAGCTTTCTTT
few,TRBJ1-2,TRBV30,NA,CAWSGTGVRGYTF,TGTGCCTGGAGTGGAACGGGGGTTCGGGGCTACACCTTC
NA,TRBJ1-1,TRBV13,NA,CASSERDGAEAFF,TGTGCCAGCAGCGAACGGGACGGAGCCGAAGCTTTCTTT
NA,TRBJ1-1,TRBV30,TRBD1,CAWAGQGYTEAFF,TGTGCCTGGGCGGGACAGGGGTACACTGAAGCTTTCTTT
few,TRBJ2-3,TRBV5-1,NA,CASSLKFPWPFPSTDTQYF,TGCGCCAGCAGCTTGAAGTTCCCCTGGCCATTTCCTAGCACAGATACGCAGTATTTT